The entry that follows covers one TCR beta chain sequence. Libraries were prepared by immunoSEQ multiplex PCR; TCRdb keeps only in-frame clonotypes and omits some of them. The sample carries under 200,000 clones, under 90% recorded once. The source of the sample is a study of cytomegalovirus exposure and HLA in healthy donors. Trimming left V 1 base short and J 8 bases short, with 8 bases between. Germline V gene lookup returns CDR1 SGHNT and CDR2 YENEEA. This CDR3 has 12 amino acids. The sample consisted of PBMCs. V gene TRBV11-3 combines with J gene TRBJ1-2; D is ambiguous. The sequence was collected from a woman aged 18-29 years in good health and CMV-seropositive. The DNA for the CDR3 is TGTGCCAGCAGCTTAGCTAGCTTGGGCTACACCTTC. Its protein product is CASSLASLGYTF. The full variable domain, completed using reference TRBV11-3 and TRBJ1-2, is EAGVVQSPRYKIIEKKQPVAFWCNPISGHNTLYWYLQNLGQGPELLIRYENEEAVDDSQLPKDRFSAERLKGVDSTLKIQPAELGDSAVYLCASSLASLGYTFGSGTRLTVV.